A selection of T cell receptor beta chains follows, all from one sample in a study of Graves' ophthalmopathy and Graves' hyperthyroidism. MiXCR was run by TCRdb on the multiplex PCR reads, yielding one entry per CDR3 protein. The sample carries over 200,000 distinct CDR3 sequences, 29% recorded once. Material: peripheral blood. These receptors came from a man in his fifties or sixties with Graves' ophthalmopathy. The CDR3 runs from the conserved cysteine through the conserved F or W. A D gene is named only where the DNA matches it firmly. The size entry is marked missing in some rows and otherwise reads once, few, many or a size class.

V	size	J	D	CDR3
TRBV6-1	NA	TRBJ1-2	NA	CASSEASGFGGYTF
TRBV29-1	many	TRBJ2-7	NA	CSVGDSSYEQYF
TRBV20-1	many	TRBJ2-2	TRBD2	CSASRGGSGSRTPGELFF
TRBV19	many	TRBJ2-2	TRBD2	CASSTADTRGLAGELFF
TRBV12-3/TRBV12-4	NA	TRBJ2-4	TRBD1	CASSLRQGVIGVNIQYF
TRBV6-1	NA	TRBJ2-7	TRBD2	CASSEGVGGAGEQYF
TRBV28	once	TRBJ2-7	NA	CATTSGADAYEQYF
TRBV12-3/TRBV12-4	NA	TRBJ1-5	NA	CASRDGSNQPQHF
TRBV2	many	TRBJ2-7	NA	CASSDRQRPYEQYF
TRBV20-1	few	TRBJ2-7	TRBD1	CSATGTGYEQYF